A single sample is the source of the 32 T cell receptor beta chains below, sequenced in a study of graft-versus-host responses after intestinal transplantation. Their antigens remain unidentified. Profiled with immunoSEQ multiplex PCR; TCRdb holds only in-frame clones, not every one. The sample contains more than 95,000 clones, about nine tenths of which appear only once. The specimen was unstimulated CD4+ T cells sorted from spleen or lymph node cells, collected before intestinal transplant. These receptors originate from a human donor who received an intestinal transplant.

The chain couples TRBV19 to TRBJ2-5; 7 bases are a match to TRBD2. This CDR3 spans 15 amino acids. V lost 6 bases to trimming and J lost 3 bases; unmatched junction nucleotides: 10. Germline-derived CDR1 and CDR2 are LNHDA and SQIVND (reference sequence). The CDR3 nucleotides are TGTGCCAGTAGCTCGGGGGGTAGCGTTAAAGAGACCCAGTACTTC. Its protein product is CASSSGGSVKETQYF. The full variable domain, with the rest looked up from reference TRBV19 and TRBJ2-5, is DGGITQSPKYLFRKEGQNVTLSCEQNLNHDAMYWYRQDPGQGLRLIYYSQIVNDFQKGDIAEGYSVSREKKESFPLTVTSAQKNPTAFYLCASSSGGSVKETQYFGPGTRLLVL.

The chain employs TRBV4-1 and TRBJ1-4; D possibly corresponds to TRBD1 (6 bases). Trimming took 2 bases from V and 5 from J, leaving 12 bases between them. The CDR3 runs 15 residues. CDR1 is MGHRA and CDR2 is YSYEKL in the germline V gene. In DNA form, the CDR3 reads TGCGCCAGCAGCCAATCTGGACAGAGGAATGAAAAACTGTTTTTT. As protein: CASSQSGQRNEKLFF.

The chain couples TRBV11-3 to TRBJ2-1; a weak D match, TRBD1 (6 bases). Trimming stripped 0 bases from V and 0 bases from J, with 9 bases between. The length of the CDR3 is 16 residues. The germline gives CDR1 SGHNT, CDR2 YENEEA. The CDR3 nucleotides are TGTGCCAGCAGCTTAGAGGCAGGGGACTCCTACAATGAGCAGTTCTTC. As protein: CASSLEAGDSYNEQFF.

This clone was seen a handful of times. As DNA, the CDR3 is TGTGCCAGCAGAAGGGGGCTTCATGAAAAACTGTTTTTT. It translates to CASRRGLHEKLFF. J is TRBJ1-4 and V is TRBV27; 7 nucleotides align to TRBD1. From germline, CDR1 is MNHEY and CDR2 SMNVEV (reference sequence). The trim removed 6 bases at V and 6 bases at J, leaving 4 bases unmatched. CDR3 size: 13 residues.

The chain links TRBV7-6 to TRBJ2-1; 14 positions match TRBD2. V lost 4 bases to trimming and J lost 6 bases; unmatched junction nucleotides: 11. The CDR3 loop spans 18 amino acids. Looked up from germline, CDR1 is SGHVS and CDR2 is FNYEAQ. Here the CDR3 reads CASSSTSGGAGHVNEQFF. The CDR3 region has the DNA TGTGCCAGCAGCTCGACTAGCGGGGGGGCCGGTCACGTCAATGAGCAGTTCTTC.

The chain employs TRBV5-1 and TRBJ2-2; 7 nucleotides line up with TRBD2. The V gene's germline CDR1 is SGHRS and CDR2 YFSETQ. The J segment lost 5 bases and the V segment lost 3 bases, leaving 10 bases of the junction unmatched. The length of the CDR3 is 16 residues. CDR3 sequence: CASSYQTSRLTGELFF. DNA of the CDR3: TGCGCCAGCAGCTACCAGACTAGCCGGCTAACCGGGGAGCTGTTTTTT.

The chain recombines TRBV11-2 with TRBJ2-2; 13 positions agree with TRBD2. CDR3 length: 16 residues. The trim removed 5 bases at V and 6 bases at J, leaving 6 bases unmatched. CDR1 and CDR2 (germline): SGHAT, FQNNGV. CDR3 bases: TGTGCCAGCAGCATCCTACTAGCGGGAGGGGCCGGGGAGCTGTTTTTT. It encodes CASSILLAGGAGELFF.

The chain uses TRBV5-4 and TRBJ2-4, with 13 bases aligning to TRBD2. The CDR3 is made up of 16 amino acids. V shed 4 bases and J 2 bases; nucleotides not matched to a gene: 3. Germline CDR1 and CDR2: SGHNT and YYREEE (reference sequence). The CDR3 coding sequence is TGTGCCAGCAGCCCGGGACTAGCGGGGTCCAAAAACATTCAGTACTTC. This encodes CASSPGLAGSKNIQYF.

In DNA, the CDR3 is TGTGCCAGCAGCCCCGGGCTACCCGAGGGTAATGAGCAGTTCTTC. Amino acid sequence: CASSPGLPEGNEQFF. The V call is TRBV7-9, the J call TRBJ2-1; D is perhaps TRBD2 (5 bases). The CDR3 spans 15 residues. The V end lost 5 bases, the J end lost 7 bases, and 18 bases lay between the germline ends. The germline gives CDR1 SEHNR, CDR2 FQNEAQ (reference sequence).

The chain links TRBV19 to TRBJ2-1, with D unclear. The V gene lost 10 bases and the J gene lost 1 base, with 11 bases spanning the gap. The CDR3 runs to 13 residues. The germline V gene encodes CDR1 LNHDA and CDR2 SQIVND (reference sequence). The CDR3 protein is CATSVGSYNEQFF. CDR3 nucleotides: TGTGCCACGTCGGTCGGTTCCTACAATGAGCAGTTCTTC.

The V call is TRBV7-2, the J call TRBJ1-6; D perhaps matches TRBD1 (5 bases). In germline, CDR1 is SGHTA, CDR2 FQGNSA. There are 13 residues in the CDR3. V was cut by 6 bases and J by 7 bases, with 10 bases left in between. The CDR3 here is CASRAGGNSPLHF. For the CDR3, the DNA is TGTGCCAGCAGGGCGGGGGGAAATTCACCCCTCCACTTT.

The chain joins TRBV7-9 to TRBJ2-2; 7 positions agree with TRBD1. Losses at the gene ends were 5 bases for V and 9 bases for J; bases not matched to a gene: 12. The CDR3 runs to 15 residues. Germline V gene data show CDR1 as SEHNR and CDR2 as FQNEAQ (reference sequence). This CDR3 is CASSDPGDSVRELFF. The CDR3 nucleotides read TGTGCCAGCAGCGACCCCGGGGACAGTGTCCGGGAGCTGTTTTTT.

This clone appeared once. The J gene is TRBJ1-1, the V gene TRBV11-2; no reliable D call. The CDR3 is 11 residues long. V was shortened by 1 base and J by 8 bases, with 5 bases between the two germline ends. Per germline, CDR1 SGHAT and CDR2 FQNNGV. CDR3 sequence: CASSLGQEAFF. The CDR3 nucleotides are TGTGCCAGCAGCTTAGGCCAGGAAGCTTTCTTT.

The chain uses TRBV5-1 and TRBJ2-1; TRBD2 aligns across 9 bases. There are 15 residues in the CDR3. Germline V lookup: CDR1 SGHRS, CDR2 YFSETQ. With 0 bases clipped from V and 6 bases from J, the junction kept 4 bases outside the gene matches. CDR3 amino acids: CASSLGSGGLNEQFF. The CDR3 DNA reads as TGCGCCAGCAGCTTGGGTAGCGGGGGCCTCAATGAGCAGTTCTTC.

This chain connects TRBV5-1 to TRBJ2-5, with D possibly TRBD2 on 6 matching bases. Germline V gene data show CDR1 as SGHRS and CDR2 as YFSETQ. The CDR3 loop spans 13 amino acids. V was clipped by 7 bases and J by 1 base, with 11 bases between them. CDR3 sequence: CASQRALQETQYF. The CDR3 DNA follows: TGCGCCAGCCAGCGGGCCCTCCAAGAGACCCAGTACTTC.

V usage is TRBV5-1 and J usage is TRBJ1-5, with 11 positions matching TRBD1. The CDR3 extends over 15 amino acids. The germline gives CDR1 SGHRS, CDR2 YFSETQ. V gave up 0 bases and J gave up 6 bases; unmatched junction bases: 2. The DNA of the CDR3 is TGCGCCAGCAGCTTGGGAGGGACAGGGGGTCAGCCCCAGCATTTT. This codes for CASSLGGTGGQPQHF.

The rearrangement joins TRBV2 to TRBJ1-2; D is uncertain. Trimming shortened V by 6 bases and J by 2 bases, and 10 bases separated the two germline ends. Germline V gene data show CDR1 as SNHLY and CDR2 as FYNNEI. The CDR3 contains 13 residues. The CDR3, as DNA: TGTGCCAGCAGCCACAACGGGAACTATGGCTACACCTTC. Amino acids: CASSHNGNYGYTF. Based on the CDR3 plus reference TRBV2 and TRBJ1-2, the full variable domain is EPEVTQTPSHQVTQMGQEVILRCVPISNHLYFYWYRQILGQKVEFLVSFYNNEISEKSEIFDDQFSVERPDGSNFTLKIRSTKLEDSAMYFCASSHNGNYGYTFGSGTRLTVV.

The chain recombines TRBV19 with TRBJ1-2, with D uncertain. Trimming took off 4 bases at V and 1 base at J, with 13 bases between the two ends. CDR1 and CDR2 (germline): LNHDA, SQIVND (reference sequence). CDR3 size: 15 residues. In DNA form, the CDR3 reads TGTGCCAGTAGTACACACCGGGTCCATAACTATGGCTACACCTTC. As protein: CASSTHRVHNYGYTF.

The chain couples TRBV7-2 to TRBJ1-2, with no clear D. CDR3 length equals 14 residues. Trimming took 3 bases from V and 8 from J, leaving 16 bases between them. CDR1 and CDR2 (germline): SGHTA, FQGNSA. CDR3 DNA sequence: TGTGCCAGCAGCTTTTATGAGGGTGCTAGGGGCTACACCTTC. It is translated as CASSFYEGARGYTF.

This clone came up once. The chain couples TRBV4-3 to TRBJ1-6; no clear D gene. CDR3 length equals 15 residues. Germline CDR1 is LGHNA and CDR2 is YSLEER. V lost 3 bases and J 7 bases, leaving 13 bases between the germline ends. The CDR3 spells CASSQNTPWNSPLHF. The CDR3 DNA reads as TGCGCCAGCAGCCAGAATACACCCTGGAATTCACCCCTCCACTTT.

The rearrangement joins TRBV7-9 to TRBJ1-2, with D tentatively TRBD1 (5 bases). CDR3 size: 12 residues. Germline loops: CDR1 SEHNR, CDR2 FQNEAQ (reference sequence). Trimming cost V 5 bases and J 3 bases, with 7 bases left between them. This chain's CDR3 is CASSGGDYGYTF. CDR3 bases: TGTGCCAGCAGCGGGGGGGACTATGGCTACACCTTC.

J is TRBJ2-5 and V is TRBV28; D call uncertain. CDR3 length: 11 amino acids. Trimming took 3 bases from V and 3 from J, leaving 2 bases between them. Germline-derived CDR1 and CDR2 are MDHEN and SYDVKM. The CDR3 here is CASSFKETQYF. CDR3 DNA: TGTGCCAGCAGTTTCAAAGAGACCCAGTACTTC. The full variable domain, rest sourced from reference TRBV28 and TRBJ2-5, is DVKVTQSSRYLVKRTGEKVFLECVQDMDHENMFWYRQDPGLGLRLIYFSYDVKMKEKGDIPEGYSVSREKKERFSLILESASTNQTSMYLCASSFKETQYFGPGTRLLVL.

This clone was recorded once. The chain joins TRBV28 to TRBJ2-7, with 9 bases aligning to TRBD2. CDR1 is MDHEN, CDR2 SYDVKM, per germline. The trim removed 4 bases at V and 3 bases at J, leaving 7 bases unmatched. This CDR3 has 15 residues. The CDR3 nucleotides read TGTGCCAGCAGTTCGCCGGGACTAGCCCACTACGAGCAGTACTTC. Encoded protein: CASSSPGLAHYEQYF.

The chain employs TRBV7-9 and TRBJ1-4; tentative D call: TRBD1 (6 bases). V was shortened by 5 bases and J by 0 bases, with 16 bases between the two germline ends. The CDR3 is made up of 17 amino acids. The germline gives CDR1 SEHNR, CDR2 FQNEAQ (reference sequence). The CDR3 coding sequence is TGTGCCAGCAGCGCCGACAGGATGGCGGCAACTAATGAAAAACTGTTTTTT. Protein: CASSADRMAATNEKLFF.

This chain joins TRBV5-5 and TRBJ2-4, with D perhaps TRBD2 (6 bases). CDR1 is SGHKS and CDR2 is YYEKEE in the germline V gene (reference sequence). Trimming pared 1 base from V and 7 bases from J, leaving 12 bases between. CDR3 length: 14 residues. The CDR3 spells CASSLWGVGNIQYF. CDR3 in DNA: TGTGCCAGCAGCTTGTGGGGGGTGGGGAACATTCAGTACTTC.

In its sample, this clone was seen once. The chain has TRBV5-4 and TRBJ2-7; 13 nucleotides align to TRBD2. CDR1 SGHNT and CDR2 YYREEE come from the germline V gene (reference sequence). With V trimmed by 4 bases and J by 0 bases, 1 base remained unmatched. CDR3 length: 15 amino acids. The CDR3 DNA sequence: TGTGCCAGCAGCAGGACTAGCGGGAGCTCCTACGAGCAGTACTTC. Its protein is CASSRTSGSSYEQYF. The complete variable domain, with remaining parts taken from reference TRBV5-4 and TRBJ2-7, reads ETGVTQSPTHLIKTRGQQVTLRCSSQSGHNTVSWYQQALGQGPQFIFQYYREEENGRGNFPPRFSGLQFPNYSSELNVNALELDDSALYLCASSRTSGSSYEQYFGPGTRLTVT.

This chain uses TRBV28 with TRBJ2-7; TRBD1 might be the D (5 bases). The CDR3 loop spans 11 amino acids. Germline V CDR1 and CDR2: MDHEN, SYDVKM. Deletions cut 6 bases from V and 7 bases from J, with 10 bases between. The chain's CDR3 is CASSLGLEQYF. DNA of the CDR3: TGTGCCAGCAGCTTGGGGCTTGAGCAGTACTTC.

The rearrangement uses TRBV2 and TRBJ2-6, with 8 positions matching TRBD1. V lost 7 bases, J lost 3 bases, and 5 bases stayed unmatched. Germline V gene lookup returns CDR1 SNHLY and CDR2 FYNNEI. This CDR3 is 15 amino acids long. The CDR3 DNA is TGTGCCAGCAACCAGGGGGCGGGTGGGGCCAACGTCCTGACTTTC. Translation gives CASNQGAGGANVLTF.

The V gene is TRBV5-4, the J gene TRBJ2-1; 9 positions agree with TRBD2. Germline CDR1 reads SGHNT; CDR2 reads YYREEE (reference sequence). V was clipped by 0 bases and J by 8 bases; unmatched bases: 3. This CDR3 spans 14 amino acids. For the CDR3, the DNA is TGTGCCAGCAGCTTGGCGCGGGGGGGCGATGAGCAGTTCTTC. Encoded protein: CASSLARGGDEQFF.

The chain links TRBV29-1 to TRBJ2-7, with TRBD2 identical over 7 bases. Trimming cost V 7 bases and J 4 bases; bases outside gene matches: 4. The CDR3 has 11 residues. Germline assignment: CDR1 SQVTM and CDR2 ANQGSEA. For the CDR3, the DNA is TGCAGCGCCGCGGGAGTTTACGAGCAGTACTTC. Amino acid sequence: CSAAGVYEQYF.

In this sample, this clone turned up a few times. The chain has TRBV6-5 and TRBJ1-4; TRBD1 matches 8 bases. Trimming removed 5 bases from V and 8 bases from J; junction bases left unmatched: 7. Germline CDR1 MNHEY, CDR2 SVGAGI. The CDR3 runs 14 residues. The CDR3 coding sequence is TGTGCCAGCAGTGAGCGGACAGGGCAGGAAAAACTGTTTTTT. Its translation: CASSERTGQEKLFF.

This chain links TRBV5-1 with TRBJ1-1; 10 bases fit TRBD1. Unmatched junction bases numbered 7, after V lost 6 bases and J lost 11 bases. Germline V gene sequence: CDR1 SGHRS, CDR2 YFSETQ. This CDR3 is 12 amino acids long. The CDR3 sequence: CASTIDRGRAFF. The CDR3 DNA is TGCGCCAGCACGATCGACAGGGGGCGGGCTTTCTTT.